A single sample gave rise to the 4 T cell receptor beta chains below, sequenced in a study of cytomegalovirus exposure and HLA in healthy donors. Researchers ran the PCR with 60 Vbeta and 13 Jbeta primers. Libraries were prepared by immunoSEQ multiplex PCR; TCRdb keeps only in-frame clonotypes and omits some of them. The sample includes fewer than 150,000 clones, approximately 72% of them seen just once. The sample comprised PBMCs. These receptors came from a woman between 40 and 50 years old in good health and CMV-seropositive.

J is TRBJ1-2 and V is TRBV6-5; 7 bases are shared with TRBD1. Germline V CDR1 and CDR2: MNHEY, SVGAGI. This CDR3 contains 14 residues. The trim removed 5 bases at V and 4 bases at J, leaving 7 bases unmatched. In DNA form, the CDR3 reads TGTGCCAGCAGTACTCGGGACAGATCCTATGGCTACACCTTC. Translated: CASSTRDRSYGYTF.

The CDR3 reads CASSPWTGPSTGELFF. Here the CDR3 DNA reads TGCGCCAGCAGCCCGTGGACAGGGCCATCAACCGGGGAGCTGTTTTTT. The chain carries TRBV5-1 and TRBJ2-2; 8 bases fit TRBD1. This CDR3 region has 16 residues. The germline CDR1 and CDR2 sequences are SGHRS and YFSETQ. Trimming took 4 bases from V and 5 from J; bases not matched to a gene: 10.

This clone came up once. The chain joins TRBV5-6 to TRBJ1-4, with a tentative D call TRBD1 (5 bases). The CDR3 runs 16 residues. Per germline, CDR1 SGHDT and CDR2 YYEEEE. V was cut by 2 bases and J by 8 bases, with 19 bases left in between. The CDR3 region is CASSLLSSGVEEKLFF. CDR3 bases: TGTGCCAGCAGCTTACTGTCCTCGGGGGTGGAAGAAAAACTGTTTTTT. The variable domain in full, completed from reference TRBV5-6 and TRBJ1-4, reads DAGVTQSPTHLIKTRGQQVTLRCSPKSGHDTVSWYQQALGQGPQFIFQYYEEEERQRGNFPDRFSGHQFPNYSSELNVNALLLGDSALYLCASSLLSSGVEEKLFFGSGTQLSVL.

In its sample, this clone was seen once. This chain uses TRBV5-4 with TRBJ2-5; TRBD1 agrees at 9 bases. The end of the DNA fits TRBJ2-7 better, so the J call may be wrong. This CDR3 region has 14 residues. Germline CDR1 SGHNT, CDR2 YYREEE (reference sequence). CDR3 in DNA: TGTGCCAGCAGCTTGGACGGGACAGGGAACGAGCAGTACTTC. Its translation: CASSLDGTGNEQYF.